The sequence of this T cell receptor (beta chain) was determined in a study of control samples from healthy donors and cancer patients. Sequenced by immunoSEQ multiplex PCR; TCRdb stores in-frame clones only, minus some. The data show approximately 98,000 clones, about 80% seen once. This CDR3 is 14 amino acids long. Germline V lookup: CDR1 KGHSH, CDR2 LQKENI. Trimming stripped 1 base from V and 5 bases from J, with 9 bases between. This chain connects TRBV18 to TRBJ2-1, with D possibly matching TRBD1 (5 bases). The origin of this receptor is a man aged 18 to 30 in good health. Sequenced: blood. CDR3 amino acids: CASSPQKGNNEQFF. The CDR3 region has the DNA TGTGCCAGCTCACCACAGAAGGGGAACAATGAGCAGTTCTTC.